The clone carrying this TCR beta chain was observed a few times. Its target is not known. PCR amplification relied on 60 Vbeta primers (plus 13 Jbeta primers). Some clones are missing from TCRdb's copy, which holds only in-frame ones; the method was immunoSEQ multiplex PCR. The sample includes about 160,000 clones, roughly 85% of them seen just once. The data derive from a study of cytomegalovirus exposure and HLA in healthy donors. Study observations and caveats: Cytomegalovirus-associated TCR beta chains were listed, numbering under 200.

CDR3 size: 13 residues. Trimming removed 2 bases from V and 10 bases from J; junction bases left unmatched: 3. Germline V gene sequence: CDR1 MNHNY, CDR2 SVGAGI (reference sequence). The receptor comes from a young man in good health and CMV-seropositive. Sequenced sample: PBMCs. The rearrangement joins TRBV6-6 to TRBJ1-4, with TRBD1 matching over 8 bases. The chain's CDR3 is CASSYVTGAKLFF. CDR3 in DNA: TGTGCCAGCAGTTACGTGACAGGGGCAAAACTGTTTTTT.